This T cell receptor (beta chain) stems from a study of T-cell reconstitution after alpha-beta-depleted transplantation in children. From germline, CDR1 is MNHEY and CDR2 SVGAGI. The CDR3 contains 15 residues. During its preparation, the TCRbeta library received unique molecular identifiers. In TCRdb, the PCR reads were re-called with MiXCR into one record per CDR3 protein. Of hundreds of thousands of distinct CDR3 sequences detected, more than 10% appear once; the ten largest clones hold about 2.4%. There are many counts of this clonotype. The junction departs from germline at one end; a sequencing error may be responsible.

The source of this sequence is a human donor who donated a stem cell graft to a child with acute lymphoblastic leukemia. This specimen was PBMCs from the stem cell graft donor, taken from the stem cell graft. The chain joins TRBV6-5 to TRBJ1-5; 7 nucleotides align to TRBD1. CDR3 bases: TGTGCCAGCAGTAACTCGGGACACAGGGGCCAGCCCCAGCATTTT. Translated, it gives CASSNSGHRGQPQHF.